The 13 T cell receptor beta chains below all came from one sample that was sequenced in a study of T cell changes during pregnancy in multiple sclerosis. The method was immunoSEQ multiplex PCR; TCRdb's version includes in-frame clones alone and lacks a portion of them. Found here are approximately 110,000 clones, approximately 89% of them singletons; the top ten hold 3% to 3.5%. This material consisted of peripheral blood, taken after pregnancy. The source of these receptors is a female donor with multiple sclerosis, enrolled in a pregnancy study.

The V call is TRBV9, the J call TRBJ2-7, with a possible D match to TRBD1 (6 bases). Germline lookup yields CDR1 SGDLS and CDR2 YYNGEE. The CDR3 runs to 14 residues. The V gene lost 0 bases and the J gene lost 7 bases, with 14 bases spanning the gap. CDR3 in DNA: TGTGCCAGCAGCGTAGGGGGGCAGGAAGTGGAGCAGTACTTC. Its translation is CASSVGGQEVEQYF.

The chain links TRBV5-4 to TRBJ2-5; weak D call: TRBD1 (5 bases). V gave up 4 bases and J gave up 3 bases, with 16 bases separating them. Germline lookup yields CDR1 SGHNT and CDR2 YYREEE (reference sequence). The CDR3 totals 15 residues. The DNA of the CDR3 is TGTGCCAGCAGCGATCAAGGCAGGGTGAAAGAGACCCAGTACTTC. This codes for CASSDQGRVKETQYF.

V and J are TRBV7-9 and TRBJ2-7; TRBD2 agrees at 7 bases. Germline V gives CDR1 SEHNR, CDR2 FQNEAQ (reference sequence). This CDR3 comprises 14 residues. Losses at the gene ends were 5 bases for V and 4 bases for J; bases not matched to a gene: 8. The CDR3 loop is CASSTEAGRYEQYF. In DNA form, the CDR3 reads TGTGCCAGCAGCACAGAAGCGGGGCGTTACGAGCAGTACTTC.

The genes are TRBV5-8 and TRBJ1-6; D perhaps matches TRBD1 (5 bases). Germline V gene data show CDR1 as SGHTS and CDR2 as YDEGEE. The V end lost 3 bases, the J end lost 9 bases, and 10 bases lay between the germline ends. The CDR3 runs to 13 residues. The CDR3 nucleotides are TGTGCCAGCAGCTCAGGGTTGAGTTCACCCCTCCACTTT. Encoded protein: CASSSGLSSPLHF.

This sequence joins TRBV5-4 and TRBJ2-6, with D maybe TRBD1 (6 bases). The CDR3 has 17 amino acids. V was clipped by 0 bases and J by 0 bases, with 10 bases between them. The germline V gene has CDR1 SGHNT and CDR2 YYREEE (reference sequence). CDR3 in amino acids: CASSLGQADSGANVLTF. CDR3 DNA: TGTGCCAGCAGCTTGGGACAGGCGGACTCTGGGGCCAACGTCCTGACTTTC.

The rearrangement uses TRBV15 and TRBJ1-2; the match to TRBD1 covers 10 bases. The CDR3 spans 15 residues. The junction had 4 bases not matched to a gene; V was cut back by 1 base and J by 5 bases. The germline CDR1 and CDR2 sequences are LNHNV and YYDKDF (reference sequence). CDR3 region: CATSRGGQGMYGYTF. The CDR3 DNA reads TGTGCCACCAGCAGAGGGGGACAGGGGATGTATGGCTACACCTTC.

This clone came up a few times. This chain uses TRBV11-3 with TRBJ1-2; D is uncertain. Between the trimmed V and J ends, which lost 3 bases and 9 bases, there was a span of 11 bases. The CDR3 is made up of 12 amino acids. CDR1 and CDR2 from the germline V gene are SGHNT and YENEEA. The chain's CDR3 is CASSLKEKRYTF. The CDR3 DNA follows: TGTGCCAGCAGCTTGAAGGAGAAACGCTACACCTTC.

The CDR3 DNA reads as TGTGCCAGCAGTACCCCGACAGGGGGTAGTGATACGCAGTATTTT. Translation: CASSTPTGGSDTQYF. The chain combines TRBV2 with TRBJ2-3; the match to TRBD1 covers 9 bases. Germline V gene sequence: CDR1 SNHLY, CDR2 FYNNEI. This CDR3 has 15 residues. Trimming removed 5 bases from V and 6 bases from J; junction bases left unmatched: 9.

The chain is built from TRBV10-3 and TRBJ2-7; D is uncertain. The CDR3 is made up of 15 amino acids. Per the germline V gene, CDR1 is ENHRY and CDR2 is SYGVKD. V lost 5 bases, J lost 6 bases, and 20 bases lay in between. For the CDR3, the DNA is TGTGCCATCAGTACTATTGGTCCCCCACAAGGCGAGCAGTACTTC. Its protein is CAISTIGPPQGEQYF.

The rearrangement joins TRBV5-1 to TRBJ2-2; unclear D gene. Deletions cut 0 bases from V and 1 base from J, with 7 bases between. The CDR3 is made up of 15 amino acids. Germline CDR1 reads SGHRS; CDR2 reads YFSETQ. In nucleotides, the CDR3 is TGCGCCAGCAGCTTGGACGGGTGGAACACCGGGGAGCTGTTTTTT. As protein: CASSLDGWNTGELFF.

This chain links TRBV5-1 with TRBJ1-4; 10 bases align to TRBD1. The CDR3 is made up of 15 amino acids. Germline loops: CDR1 SGHRS, CDR2 YFSETQ. The V gene end was trimmed by 1 base and the J gene end by 7 bases; junction bases not matched to a gene: 4. CDR3 sequence (DNA): TGCGCCAGCAGCTTGTCTCGGGACAGGGGTGAAAAACTGTTTTTT. Translated: CASSLSRDRGEKLFF.

V usage is TRBV10-2 and J usage is TRBJ2-5, with 12 positions matching TRBD2. The V and J ends lost 2 bases and 5 bases, in that order; junction bases with no gene match: 3. Germline-derived CDR1 and CDR2 are WSHSY and SAAADI. CDR3 size: 15 residues. The CDR3 here is CASSEPSGGVETQYF. For the CDR3, the DNA is TGCGCCAGCAGTGAGCCTAGCGGGGGGGTTGAGACCCAGTACTTC.

The chain combines TRBV23-1 with TRBJ2-1; TRBD2 matches 11 bases. TRBV23-1 is treated as an ORF (open reading frame) with a function not yet certain. CDR3 length: 17 residues. V trimming: 2 bases; J trimming: 4 bases; junction bases outside the gene matches: 7. CDR3 coding DNA: TGCGCCAGCAGTCAACGTAGCGGGGGGGCCCTATACAATGAGCAGTTCTTC. This codes for CASSQRSGGALYNEQFF.